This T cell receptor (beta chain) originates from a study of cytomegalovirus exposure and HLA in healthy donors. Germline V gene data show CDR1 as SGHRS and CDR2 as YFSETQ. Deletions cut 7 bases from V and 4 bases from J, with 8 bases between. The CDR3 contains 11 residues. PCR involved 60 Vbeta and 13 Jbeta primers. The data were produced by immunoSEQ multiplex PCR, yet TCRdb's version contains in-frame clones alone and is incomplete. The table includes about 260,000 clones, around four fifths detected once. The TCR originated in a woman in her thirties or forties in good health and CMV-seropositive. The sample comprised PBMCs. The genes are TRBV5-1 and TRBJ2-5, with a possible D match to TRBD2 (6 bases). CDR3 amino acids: CASWGGETQYF. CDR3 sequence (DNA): TGCGCCAGCTGGGGAGGAGAGACCCAGTACTTC.